One T cell receptor beta chain is described in this entry. Coverage ceases 3 residues before the CDR3 finishes, and the germline J gene fills in the end. Per germline, CDR1 MNHNS and CDR2 SASEGT. The CDR3 contains 13 residues. Losses at the gene ends were 4 bases for V and 9 bases for J; bases not matched to a gene: 2. This sample is part of a study of T cells in women clearing cervical HPV infection. Study information: Blood came at first lesion visit for cases, post-clearance for controls.

Assay used: immunoSEQ multiplex PCR; TCRdb lists only in-frame clones, some missing. The table lists roughly 22,000 clones. The sequencing sample was made of blood buffy coat. The sequence derives from a woman between 18 and 70 years old with a cervical HPV16 infection that either progressed to CIN3+ or cleared (not recorded which). The V call is TRBV6-1, the J call TRBJ1-6; 8 nucleotides agree with TRBD1. CDR3 sequence reads: CASSVGTGSPLHF. The sequenced part of the CDR3 DNA is TGTGCCAGCAGTGTCGGGACAGGTTCACCC.